This TCR beta chain was observed in a study of CD8 T cells in ankylosing spondylitis. Overall study findings and caveats: Matched ankylosing spondylitis synovial fluid reportedly contained a significantly enriched population of disease-linked clones. Peripheral blood samples showed relatively rare disease-linked clones, and these clones were CD8+. Earlier authors reported some of these motif variants in reactive arthritis synovial fluid and blood.

This clonotype was found many times. Its target is not known. V was shortened by 4 bases and J by 6 bases, with 9 bases between the two germline ends. The V gene's germline CDR1 is SQVTM and CDR2 ANQGSEA. The CDR3 consists of 11 residues. Scientists made TCR beta libraries using quantitative 5'-RACE with molecular barcodes. Each CDR3 protein gets one entry after TCRdb re-called the 5' RACE reads with MiXCR. The sample comprises 150,000 to 200,000 distinct CDR3 sequences, 9.5% to 13% of which are singletons, and around 29% rests with the top ten. The receptor was isolated from a male donor with ankylosing spondylitis or in good health (not recorded which). The chain carries TRBV29-1 and TRBJ1-1; D remains unclear. The specimen sequenced was blood, either unsorted or a sorted T cell fraction (not recorded which). In DNA form, the CDR3 reads TGCAGCGTTGTGTGGGCAGCTGAAGCTTTCTTT. Protein: CSVVWAAEAFF. Full variable domain (outside the CDR3, taken from reference TRBV29-1 and TRBJ1-1): SAVISQKPSRDICQRGTSLTIQCQVDSQVTMMFWYRQQPGQSLTLIATANQGSEATYESGFVIDKFPISRPNLTFSTLTVSNMSPEDSSIYLCSVVWAAEAFFGQGTRLTVV.